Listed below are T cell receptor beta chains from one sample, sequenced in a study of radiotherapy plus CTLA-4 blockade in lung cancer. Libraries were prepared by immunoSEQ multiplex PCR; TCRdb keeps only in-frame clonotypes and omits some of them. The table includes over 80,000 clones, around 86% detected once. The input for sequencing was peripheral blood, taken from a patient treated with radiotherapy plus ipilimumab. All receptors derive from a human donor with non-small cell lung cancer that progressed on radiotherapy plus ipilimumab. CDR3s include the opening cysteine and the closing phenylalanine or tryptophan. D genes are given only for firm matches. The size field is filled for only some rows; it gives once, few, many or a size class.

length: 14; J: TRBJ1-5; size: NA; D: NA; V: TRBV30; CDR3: CAWSTGTVDQPQHF; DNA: TGTGCCTGGAGTACGGGTACAGTGGATCAGCCCCAGCATTTT
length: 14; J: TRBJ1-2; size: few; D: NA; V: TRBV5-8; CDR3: CASSFRAVNYGYTF; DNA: TGTGCCAGCAGCTTTAGAGCGGTTAACTATGGCTACACCTTC
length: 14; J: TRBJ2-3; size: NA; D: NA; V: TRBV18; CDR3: CASSPQGPPDTQYF; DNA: TGTGCCAGCTCACCTCAGGGACCCCCAGATACGCAGTATTTT
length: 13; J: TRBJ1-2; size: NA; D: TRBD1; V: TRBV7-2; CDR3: CASSGGQDYGYTF; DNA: TGTGCCAGCAGCGGTGGACAGGACTATGGCTACACCTTC
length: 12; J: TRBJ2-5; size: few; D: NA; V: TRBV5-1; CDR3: CASSPNQETQYF; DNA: TGCGCCAGCAGCCCGAATCAAGAGACCCAGTACTTC
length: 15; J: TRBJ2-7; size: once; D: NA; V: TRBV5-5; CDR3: CASSALFGATYEQYF; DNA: TGTGCCAGCAGCGCCCTTTTCGGGGCGACCTACGAGCAGTACTTC
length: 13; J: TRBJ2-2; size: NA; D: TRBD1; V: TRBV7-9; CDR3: CASRRTGTGELFF; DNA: TGTGCCAGCAGGCGGACAGGGACCGGGGAGCTGTTTTTT
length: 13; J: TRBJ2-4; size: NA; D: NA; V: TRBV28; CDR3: CASSLPGENIQYF; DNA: TGTGCCAGCAGTTTGCCAGGGGAAAACATTCAGTACTTC
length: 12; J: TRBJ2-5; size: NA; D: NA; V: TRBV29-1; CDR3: CSVAEGAETQYF; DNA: TGCAGCGTTGCAGAGGGAGCAGAGACCCAGTACTTC
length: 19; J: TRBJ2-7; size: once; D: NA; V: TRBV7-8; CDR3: CASSLAGKWEAVSSYEQYF; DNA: TGTGCCAGCAGCTTAGCGGGGAAGTGGGAGGCCGTGAGCTCCTACGAGCAGTACTTC
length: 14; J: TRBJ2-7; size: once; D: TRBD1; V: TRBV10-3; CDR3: CAIRSDRGSYEQYF; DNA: TGTGCCATCAGATCGGACAGGGGGTCTTACGAGCAGTACTTC
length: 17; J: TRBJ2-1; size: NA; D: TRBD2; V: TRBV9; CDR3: CASSRLAGQATYNEQFF; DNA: TGTGCCAGCAGCCGACTAGCGGGTCAGGCCACCTACAATGAGCAGTTCTTC
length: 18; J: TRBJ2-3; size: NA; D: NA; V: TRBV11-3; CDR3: CASSLGRGTGLTTDTQYF; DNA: TGTGCCAGCAGCTTAGGTAGGGGGACGGGACTAACCACAGATACGCAGTATTTT
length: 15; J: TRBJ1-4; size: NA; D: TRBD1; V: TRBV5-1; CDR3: CASSSQGAGNEKLFF; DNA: TGCGCCAGCAGCTCACAGGGGGCGGGTAATGAAAAACTGTTTTTT
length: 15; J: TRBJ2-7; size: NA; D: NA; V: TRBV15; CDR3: CATSRNIGGLYEQYF; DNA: TGTGCCACCAGCAGAAATATAGGGGGTCTCTACGAGCAGTACTTC
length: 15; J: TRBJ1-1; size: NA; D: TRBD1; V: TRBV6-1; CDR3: CASSEGGTGGNEAFF; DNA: TGTGCCAGCAGTGAAGGGGGGACAGGGGGGAATGAAGCTTTCTTT
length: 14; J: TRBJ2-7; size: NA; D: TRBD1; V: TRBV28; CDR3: CATQGAPPPDEQYF; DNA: TGTGCCACCCAGGGGGCCCCTCCCCCTGACGAGCAGTACTTC
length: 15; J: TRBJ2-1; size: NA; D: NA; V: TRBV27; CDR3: CASSEGGPTYNEQFF; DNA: TGTGCCAGCAGTGAGGGAGGTCCAACCTACAATGAGCAGTTCTTC
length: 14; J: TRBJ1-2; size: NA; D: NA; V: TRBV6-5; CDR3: CASSSRPSGYGYTF; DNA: TGTGCCAGCAGTTCCAGACCTTCTGGGTATGGCTACACCTTC
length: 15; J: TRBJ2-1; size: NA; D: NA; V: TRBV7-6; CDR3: CASSRPASRYNEQFF; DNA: TGTGCCAGCAGCCGCCCCGCTAGCAGATACAATGAGCAGTTCTTC
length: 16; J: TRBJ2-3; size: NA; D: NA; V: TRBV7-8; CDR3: CASSHSTINPSDTQYF; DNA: TGTGCCAGCAGCCACTCCACTATCAACCCATCCGATACGCAGTATTTT
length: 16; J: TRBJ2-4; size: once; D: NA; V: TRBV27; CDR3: CASSLGRTLAKNIQYF; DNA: TGTGCCAGCAGTTTAGGACGGACGCTAGCCAAAAACATTCAGTACTTC
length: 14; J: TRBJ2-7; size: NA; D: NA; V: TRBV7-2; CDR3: CASSPRDGLYEQYF; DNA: TGTGCCAGCAGCCCGAGGGACGGCCTCTACGAGCAGTACTTC
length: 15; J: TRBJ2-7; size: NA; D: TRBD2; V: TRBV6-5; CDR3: CASSSGTSGSYEQYF; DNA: TGTGCCAGCAGCTCCGGGACTAGCGGGAGTTACGAGCAGTACTTC
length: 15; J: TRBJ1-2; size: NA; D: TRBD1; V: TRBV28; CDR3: CASLAPPTGGDGYTF; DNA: TGTGCCAGCCTCGCCCCCCCGACAGGGGGCGATGGCTACACCTTC
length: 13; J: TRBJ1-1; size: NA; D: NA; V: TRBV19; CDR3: CASSTTPGTEAFF; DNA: TGTGCCAGTAGTACTACCCCGGGCACTGAAGCTTTCTTT
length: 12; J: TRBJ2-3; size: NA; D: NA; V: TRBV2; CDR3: CASSFVGDTQYF; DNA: TGTGCCAGCAGTTTCGTGGGAGATACGCAGTATTTT
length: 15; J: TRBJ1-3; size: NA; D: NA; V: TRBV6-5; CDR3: CARRSTLSSGNTIYF; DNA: TGTGCCCGCAGGTCGACATTGAGCTCTGGAAACACCATATATTTT
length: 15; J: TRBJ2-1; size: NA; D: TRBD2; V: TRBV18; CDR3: CASSLSGSSYNEQFF; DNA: TGTGCCAGCTCACTTAGCGGGAGCTCCTACAATGAGCAGTTCTTC